This TCR beta chain is from a study of blood T cell repertoires in COVID-19. Profiled with immunoSEQ multiplex PCR; TCRdb holds only in-frame clones, not every one. The sample shows approximately 74,000 clones, about 82% of them seen only once. Germline-derived CDR1 and CDR2 are SGHNT and YENEEA. The CDR3 extends over 15 amino acids. V was pared by 4 bases and J by 4 bases, with 5 bases of the junction left unmatched. The sample consisted of peripheral blood. The clonotype originates from a woman of 80 years or more with active or convalescent COVID-19. The chain is built from TRBV11-3 and TRBJ2-1, with 9 bases fitting TRBD2. CDR3 protein: CASSYSGGLYNEQFF. DNA for the CDR3: TGTGCCAGCAGCTATAGCGGGGGTTTGTACAATGAGCAGTTCTTC.